The 16 T cell receptor beta chains below come from one sample, sequenced in a study of post-analysis software for immune sequencing data. Study observations and caveats: TRBV5-6, TRBV5-1 and TRBV20-1 were among four to six TRBV segments more frequent in patients than controls.

Carried by the TCR beta cDNA libraries were unique molecular identifiers. TCRdb used MiXCR to reprocess the PCR reads, holding one entry per CDR3 protein. The table includes about 540,000 distinct CDR3 sequences, 34% detected once. Antigens for these TCRs are unknown. Specimen: blood. The receptors were gathered from a girl aged 2-17 years with multiple sclerosis.

The V gene is TRBV3-1, the J gene TRBJ1-2; D not certain. There are 12 residues in the CDR3. V was clipped by 0 bases and J by 8 bases, with 7 bases between them. In germline, CDR1 is LGHDT, CDR2 YNNKEL (reference sequence). The CDR3 DNA reads TGTGCCAGCAGCCAAGATGCGGGGGGCTACACCTTC. Translating gives CASSQDAGGYTF.

The V and J genes are TRBV6-5 and TRBJ2-6; the D is unclear. The V and J ends lost 8 bases and 2 bases respectively, with 7 bases between them. The V gene's germline CDR1 is MNHEY and CDR2 SVGAGI. The CDR3 sequence is 13 residues long. The CDR3 is CASGITGANVLTF. DNA for the CDR3: TGTGCCAGCGGGATTACTGGGGCCAACGTCCTGACTTTC.

The V call is TRBV20-1, the J call TRBJ1-1, with D unresolved. V was cut by 6 bases and J by 1 base, with 9 bases left in between. From germline, CDR1 is DFQATT and CDR2 SNEGSKA (reference sequence). The CDR3 sequence is 12 residues long. The CDR3 loop reads CSAPRTNTEAFF. The CDR3 region has the DNA TGCAGTGCCCCGAGGACGAACACTGAAGCTTTCTTT.

This chain links TRBV6-6 with TRBJ2-1, with D maybe TRBD2 (5 bases). Deletions cut 0 bases from V and 7 bases from J, with 10 bases between. Germline loops: CDR1 MNHNY, CDR2 SVGAGI (reference sequence). CDR3 length: 14 amino acids. In DNA, the CDR3 is TGTGCCAGCAGTTACTCGAAACTAGGGAATGAGCAGTTCTTC. Protein product: CASSYSKLGNEQFF.

This clonotype showed up just a few times. This chain uses TRBV10-3 with TRBJ2-7, with D possibly called TRBD1 or TRBD2 (6 bases each). Trimming took off 3 bases at V and 2 bases at J, with 11 bases between the two ends. The CDR3 is 14 residues long. CDR1 is ENHRY, CDR2 SYGVKD, per germline. CDR3 protein: CAISEGGKTYEQYF. The CDR3 bases are TGTGCCATCAGTGAAGGGGGGAAGACCTACGAGCAGTACTTC.

This clonotype was found many times. The genes are TRBV10-3 and TRBJ2-5, with 9 bases lining up with TRBD1. J lost 5 bases, V lost 6 bases, and 7 bases had no gene match. The CDR3 is 14 residues long. Germline V CDR1 and CDR2: ENHRY, SYGVKD. Here the CDR3 DNA reads TGTGCCATCAGAAACGGGACAGGGCAGGAGACCCAGTACTTC. Translating gives CAIRNGTGQETQYF.

This rearrangement joins TRBV7-2 to TRBJ2-5; D is unresolved. The V end was cut by 8 bases, the J end by 1 base, with 20 bases between. This CDR3 region has 16 residues. Germline-derived CDR1 and CDR2 are SGHTA and FQGNSA. In nucleotides, the CDR3 is TGTGCCAGCCAGGACGGTCCGGTAACTCTCCAAGAGACCCAGTACTTC. This translates into CASQDGPVTLQETQYF.

V is TRBV7-9 and J is TRBJ2-2, with D perhaps matching TRBD1 (6 bases). The V gene lost 5 bases and the J gene lost 0 bases, with 10 bases spanning the gap. This CDR3 region has 15 residues. The V gene's germline CDR1 is SEHNR and CDR2 FQNEAQ (reference sequence). The CDR3 protein is CASSPGHTNTGELFF. CDR3 in DNA: TGTGCCAGCAGCCCGGGACACACGAACACCGGGGAGCTGTTTTTT. Filled out from reference TRBV7-9 and TRBJ2-2, the complete variable domain reads DTGVSQNPRHKITKRGQNVTFRCDPISEHNRLYWYRQTLGQGPEFLTYFQNEAQLEKSRLLSDRFSAERPKGSFSTLEIQRTEQGDSAMYLCASSPGHTNTGELFFGEGSRLTVL.

This chain connects TRBV4-2 to TRBJ1-6; 10 nucleotides match TRBD1. From germline, CDR1 is LGHNA and CDR2 YNFKEQ. The CDR3 runs 19 residues. V shed 3 bases and J 7 bases; nucleotides not matched to a gene: 15. The CDR3 DNA is TGTGCCAGCAGCCAGGAAGACGACAGGGGGCTTACCAGGAATTCACCCCTCCACTTT. Protein: CASSQEDDRGLTRNSPLHF.

This clonotype has only a few counts. This chain joins TRBV3-1 and TRBJ1-1; 8 bases fit TRBD1. The CDR3 loop spans 14 amino acids. Germline loops: CDR1 LGHDT, CDR2 YNNKEL (reference sequence). V lost 1 base to trimming and J lost 4 bases; unmatched junction nucleotides: 2. The CDR3 DNA is TGTGCCAGCAGCCAAGCAGACAGGGGCACTGAAGCTTTCTTT. This encodes CASSQADRGTEAFF. The entire variable domain, with the rest obtained from reference TRBV3-1 and TRBJ1-1, is as follows: DTAVSQTPKYLVTQMGNDKSIKCEQNLGHDTMYWYKQDSKKFLKIMFSYNNKELIINETVPNRFSPKSPDKAHLNLHINSLELGDSAVYFCASSQADRGTEAFFGQGTRLTVV.

The table lists this clonotype with a few counts. This chain joins TRBV12-3 or TRBV12-4 and TRBJ2-5; TRBD1 is a possible D gene (6 bases). This CDR3 spans 13 amino acids. The V end lost 6 bases, the J end lost 4 bases, and 12 bases lay between the germline ends. CDR3 in DNA: TGTGCCAGCAGCCGACAGGATGTAGAGACCCAGTACTTC. Encoded protein: CASSRQDVETQYF.

The rearrangement links TRBV6-5 to TRBJ1-2; no clear D. Deletions cut 7 bases from V and 7 bases from J, with 22 bases between. The CDR3 has 15 residues. Germline V CDR1 and CDR2: MNHEY, SVGAGI. CDR3 in amino acids: CASTVNDSPYGGYTF. CDR3 coding DNA: TGTGCCAGCACGGTAAACGATAGTCCCTACGGTGGCTACACCTTC.

This clonotype was counted between two and nine times. The CDR3 reads CSARVPTGTGDRNEKLFF. CDR3 in DNA: TGCAGTGCTAGAGTACCGACTGGGACAGGGGACCGTAATGAAAAACTGTTTTTT. This chain joins TRBV20-1 and TRBJ1-4; TRBD1 aligns across 10 bases. From germline, CDR1 is DFQATT and CDR2 SNEGSKA (reference sequence). Losses at the gene ends were 1 base for V and 4 bases for J; bases not matched to a gene: 12. The CDR3 spans 18 residues.

This clonotype was detected only a few times. This chain connects TRBV10-3 to TRBJ2-6, with D unclear. Trimming took 0 bases from V and 0 from J, leaving 3 bases between them. Germline V gives CDR1 ENHRY, CDR2 SYGVKD. This CDR3 is 15 amino acids long. In DNA, the CDR3 is TGTGCCATCAGTGAGTCGAACTCTGGGGCCAACGTCCTGACTTTC. Translated: CAISESNSGANVLTF.

This clonotype was seen a handful of times. This chain connects TRBV29-1 to TRBJ2-7; 9 bases line up with TRBD1. Losses at the gene ends were 5 bases for V and 5 bases for J; bases not matched to a gene: 4. CDR1 is SQVTM and CDR2 is ANQGSEA in the germline V gene. The CDR3 is made up of 12 amino acids. CDR3 nucleotide sequence: TGCAGCGTTCTACAGGGGGCCGACGAGCAGTACTTC. Protein sequence: CSVLQGADEQYF.

The chain joins TRBV2 to TRBJ2-3; 9 bases agree with TRBD2. V gave up 7 bases and J gave up 3 bases; unmatched junction bases: 8. The CDR3 has 15 residues. In germline, CDR1 is SNHLY, CDR2 FYNNEI. The DNA of the CDR3 is TGTGCCAGCACCCTGGGGCTAGCGGGGACAGATACGCAGTATTTT. Its translation: CASTLGLAGTDTQYF. Full variable domain (outside the CDR3, taken from reference TRBV2 and TRBJ2-3): EPEVTQTPSHQVTQMGQEVILRCVPISNHLYFYWYRQILGQKVEFLVSFYNNEISEKSEIFDDQFSVERPDGSNFTLKIRSTKLEDSAMYFCASTLGLAGTDTQYFGPGTRLTVL.